Below are 8 T cell receptor beta chains sequenced from a single sample in a study of T cell repertoires in cytomegalovirus infection. Via MiXCR, TCRdb re-called the reads, giving one row per CDR3 protein. Of under 250,000 distinct CDR3 sequences listed, about 7% are singletons. The specimen was PBMCs. Receptors originate from a human donor in good health (CMV status not recorded). Some clones in this sample may be carry-over from other donors' samples.

The gene calls are TRBV29-1 and TRBJ2-2, with D perhaps matching TRBD2 (6 bases). This CDR3 is built from 15 residues. The V end was cut by 6 bases, the J end by 2 bases, with 16 bases between. In germline, CDR1 is SQVTM, CDR2 ANQGSEA. The CDR3 bases are TGCAGCGTCCCCCGCGGGGCATACAACACCGGGGAGCTGTTTTTT. Protein sequence: CSVPRGAYNTGELFF.

CDR3 sequence: CASSFGGDSYGYTF. CDR3 coding DNA: TGTGCCAGCAGTTTCGGTGGGGACTCCTATGGCTACACCTTC. The chain joins TRBV28 to TRBJ1-2; D perhaps matches TRBD1 (5 bases). Trimming removed 3 bases at V and 4 bases at J, with 12 bases between. The CDR3 length is 14 residues. The germline V gene encodes CDR1 MDHEN and CDR2 SYDVKM.

This clonotype was seen at least ten times. This chain's CDR3 is CASSLRGRGAEAFF. CDR3 bases: TGTGCCAGCAGCTTAAGGGGCCGGGGGGCTGAAGCTTTCTTT. J is TRBJ1-1 and V is TRBV7-8; TRBD1 might be the D (5 bases). The CDR3 contains 14 residues. Germline V gene sequence: CDR1 SGHVS, CDR2 FQNEAQ. Trimming removed 2 bases at V and 6 bases at J, with 13 bases between.

There are many counts of this clonotype. The chain joins TRBV7-2 to TRBJ2-7; D may be TRBD1 or TRBD2 (5 bases each). The CDR3 extends over 15 amino acids. In germline, CDR1 is SGHTA, CDR2 FQGNSA. Trimming left V 2 bases short and J 2 bases short, with 13 bases between. CDR3 nucleotides: TGTGCCAGCAGCTTATTGGGGGACGTAACCTACGAGCAGTACTTC. This translates into CASSLLGDVTYEQYF. Full variable domain (remainder filled in from reference TRBV7-2 and TRBJ2-7): GAGVSQSPSNKVTEKGKDVELRCDPISGHTALYWYRQSLGQGLEFLIYFQGNSAPDKSGLPSDRFSAERTGGSVSTLTIQRTQQEDSAVYLCASSLLGDVTYEQYFGPGTRLTVT.

Many counts were recorded for this clonotype. The genes are TRBV24-1 and TRBJ1-1; D is uncertain. Germline lookup yields CDR1 KGHDR and CDR2 SFDVKD. V was pared by 2 bases and J by 5 bases, with 14 bases between. The CDR3 runs 15 residues. The CDR3 here is CATSDSSRGGTEAFF. CDR3 nucleotides: TGTGCCACCAGTGATTCAAGCCGGGGTGGGACTGAAGCTTTCTTT.

This clonotype was seen a few times. CDR3: CSARTSGGVMNEQFF. CDR3 DNA: TGCAGTGCTAGGACTAGCGGGGGGGTCATGAATGAGCAGTTCTTC. V is TRBV20-1 and J is TRBJ2-1; TRBD2 matches at 14 bases. The J segment lost 7 bases and the V segment lost 3 bases, leaving 5 bases of the junction unmatched. The germline CDR1 and CDR2 sequences are DFQATT and SNEGSKA (reference sequence). The CDR3 is 15 amino acids.

This clonotype was observed many times. V gene TRBV7-2 combines with J gene TRBJ1-1; 11 positions match TRBD1. Losses at the gene ends were 7 bases for V and 3 bases for J; bases not matched to a gene: 13. Germline loops: CDR1 SGHTA, CDR2 FQGNSA. The CDR3 is made up of 17 amino acids. The CDR3 DNA is TGTGCCAGCACCTCCTCGGACAGGGGGCAAGGCTACACTGAAGCTTTCTTT. This translates into CASTSSDRGQGYTEAFF.

This clonotype was counted ten times or more. CDR3 in DNA: TGTGCCAGCAGCTCAGGCAGGGATTACAATGAGCAGTTCTTC. This translates into CASSSGRDYNEQFF. The chain uses TRBV7-3 and TRBJ2-1, with D possibly TRBD1 on 5 matching bases. This CDR3 comprises 14 residues. CDR1 SGHTA and CDR2 FQGTGA come from the germline V gene. V lost 4 bases and J lost 4, with 11 bases in between.